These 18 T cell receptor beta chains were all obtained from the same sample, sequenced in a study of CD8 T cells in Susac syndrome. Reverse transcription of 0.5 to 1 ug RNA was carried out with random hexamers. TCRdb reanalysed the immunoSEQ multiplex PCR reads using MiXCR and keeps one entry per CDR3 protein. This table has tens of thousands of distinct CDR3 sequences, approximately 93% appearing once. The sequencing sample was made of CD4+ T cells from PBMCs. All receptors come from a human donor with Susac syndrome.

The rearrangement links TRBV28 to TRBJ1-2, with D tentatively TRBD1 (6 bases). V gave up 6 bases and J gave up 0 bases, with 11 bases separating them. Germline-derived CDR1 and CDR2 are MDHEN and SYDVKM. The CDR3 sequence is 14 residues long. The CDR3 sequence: CASRRQVSNYGYTF. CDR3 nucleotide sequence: TGTGCCAGCAGACGACAGGTCTCTAACTATGGCTACACCTTC.

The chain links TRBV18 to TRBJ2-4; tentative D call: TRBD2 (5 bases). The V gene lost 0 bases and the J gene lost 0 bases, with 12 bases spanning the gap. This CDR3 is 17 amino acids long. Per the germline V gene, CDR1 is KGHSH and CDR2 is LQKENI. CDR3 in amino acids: CASSPPNKGVAKNIQYF. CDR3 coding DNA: TGTGCCAGCTCACCACCGAATAAGGGAGTAGCCAAAAACATTCAGTACTTC.

CDR3 amino acids: CATRTGRYRGAFF. CDR3 DNA: TGTGCCACCCGAACAGGGAGGTATCGAGGAGCTTTCTTT. The chain uses TRBV6-5 and TRBJ1-1; possibly TRBD1 for D (6 bases). The V and J ends lost 10 bases and 10 bases respectively, with 22 bases between them. The length of the CDR3 is 13 residues. In germline, CDR1 is MNHEY, CDR2 SVGAGI.

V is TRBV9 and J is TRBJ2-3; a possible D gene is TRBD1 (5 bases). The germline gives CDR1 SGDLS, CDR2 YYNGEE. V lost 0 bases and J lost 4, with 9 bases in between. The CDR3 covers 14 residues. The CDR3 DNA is TGTGCCAGCAGCGTAGTGCAGGGTTCAGATACGCAGTATTTT. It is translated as CASSVVQGSDTQYF.

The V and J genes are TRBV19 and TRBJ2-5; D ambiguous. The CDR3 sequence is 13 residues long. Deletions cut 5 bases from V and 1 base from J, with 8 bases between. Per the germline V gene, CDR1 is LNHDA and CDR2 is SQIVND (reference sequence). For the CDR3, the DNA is TGTGCCAGTAGTGTACAGACCCAAGAGACCCAGTACTTC. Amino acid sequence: CASSVQTQETQYF.

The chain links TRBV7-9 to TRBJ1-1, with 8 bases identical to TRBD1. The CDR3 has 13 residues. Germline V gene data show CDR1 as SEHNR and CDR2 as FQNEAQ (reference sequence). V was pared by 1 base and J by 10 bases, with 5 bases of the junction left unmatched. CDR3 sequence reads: CASSLVEQGAAFF. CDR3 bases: TGTGCCAGCAGCTTAGTTGAGCAGGGGGCAGCTTTCTTT.

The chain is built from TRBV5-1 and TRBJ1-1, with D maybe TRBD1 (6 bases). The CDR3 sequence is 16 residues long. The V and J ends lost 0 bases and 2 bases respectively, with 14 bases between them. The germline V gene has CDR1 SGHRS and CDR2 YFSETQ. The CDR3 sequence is CASSLALGQRNTEAFF. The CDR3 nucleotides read TGCGCCAGCAGCTTGGCCCTAGGACAGAGAAACACTGAAGCTTTCTTT.

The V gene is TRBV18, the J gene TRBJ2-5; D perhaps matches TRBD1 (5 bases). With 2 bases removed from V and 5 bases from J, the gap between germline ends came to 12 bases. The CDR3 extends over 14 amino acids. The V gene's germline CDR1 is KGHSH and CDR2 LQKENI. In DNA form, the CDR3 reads TGTGCCAGCTCACCAGGTCCCCACAGGGAGACCCAGTACTTC. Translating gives CASSPGPHRETQYF. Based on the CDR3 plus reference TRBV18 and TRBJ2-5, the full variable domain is NAGVMQNPRHLVRRRGQEARLRCSPMKGHSHVYWYRQLPEEGLKFMVYLQKENIIDESGMPKERFSAEFPKEGPSILRIQQVVRGDSAAYFCASSPGPHRETQYFGPGTRLLVL.

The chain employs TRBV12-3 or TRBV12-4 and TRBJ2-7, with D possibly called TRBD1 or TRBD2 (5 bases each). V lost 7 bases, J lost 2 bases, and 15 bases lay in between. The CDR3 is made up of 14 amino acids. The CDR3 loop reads CASTRRDGPYEQYF. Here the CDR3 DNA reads TGTGCCAGCACTCGCCGGGACGGACCCTACGAGCAGTACTTC.

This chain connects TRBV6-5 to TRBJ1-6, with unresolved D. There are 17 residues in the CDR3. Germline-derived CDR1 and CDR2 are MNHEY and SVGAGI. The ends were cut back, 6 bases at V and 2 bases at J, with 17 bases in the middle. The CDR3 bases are TGTGCCAGCAGCTATGGTAGCCTCCCCCCCTATAATTCACCCCTCCACTTT. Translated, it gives CASSYGSLPPYNSPLHF.

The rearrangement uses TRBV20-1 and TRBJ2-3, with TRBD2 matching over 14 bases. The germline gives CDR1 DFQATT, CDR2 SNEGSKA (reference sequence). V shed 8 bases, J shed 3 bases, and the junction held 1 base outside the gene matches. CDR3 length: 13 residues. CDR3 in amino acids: CSRLAGGTDTQYF. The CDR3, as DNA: TGCAGTCGACTAGCGGGGGGGACAGATACGCAGTATTTT.

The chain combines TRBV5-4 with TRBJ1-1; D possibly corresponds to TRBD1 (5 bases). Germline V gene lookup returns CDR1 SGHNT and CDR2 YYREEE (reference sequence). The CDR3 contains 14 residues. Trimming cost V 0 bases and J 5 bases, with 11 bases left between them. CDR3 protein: CASSLGGDSTEAFF. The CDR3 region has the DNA TGTGCCAGCAGCTTGGGAGGGGACTCGACTGAAGCTTTCTTT.

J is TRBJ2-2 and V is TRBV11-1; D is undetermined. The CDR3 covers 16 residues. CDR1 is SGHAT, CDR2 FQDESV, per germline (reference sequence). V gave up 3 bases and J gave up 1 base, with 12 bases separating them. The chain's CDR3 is CASSLMGSENTGELFF. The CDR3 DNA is TGTGCCAGCAGCTTGATGGGGTCCGAGAACACCGGGGAGCTGTTTTTT.

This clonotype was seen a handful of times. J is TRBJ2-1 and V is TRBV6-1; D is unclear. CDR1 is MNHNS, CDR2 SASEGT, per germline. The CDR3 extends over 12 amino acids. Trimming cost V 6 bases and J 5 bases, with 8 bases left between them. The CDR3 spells CASSARNNEQFF. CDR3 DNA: TGTGCCAGCAGCGCAAGGAACAATGAGCAGTTCTTC.

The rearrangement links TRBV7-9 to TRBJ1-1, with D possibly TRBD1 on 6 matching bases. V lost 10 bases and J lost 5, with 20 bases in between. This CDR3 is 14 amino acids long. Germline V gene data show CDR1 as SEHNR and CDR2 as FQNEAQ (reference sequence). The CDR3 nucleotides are TGTGCCACGTTCCTTAAGGGGGGGCCAACTGAAGCTTTCTTT. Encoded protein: CATFLKGGPTEAFF.

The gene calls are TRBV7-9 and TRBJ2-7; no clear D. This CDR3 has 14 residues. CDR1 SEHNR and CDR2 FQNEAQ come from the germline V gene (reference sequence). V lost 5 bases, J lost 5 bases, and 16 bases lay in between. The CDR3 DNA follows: TGTGCCAGCAGCCTCGACACGGTTAGGCACGAGCAGTACTTC. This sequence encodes CASSLDTVRHEQYF.

CDR3 coding DNA: TGTGCCAGCAGCGTTGGTCGCACAGATACGCAGTATTTT. Protein product: CASSVGRTDTQYF. This rearrangement joins TRBV7-9 to TRBJ2-3; no clear D. This CDR3 region has 13 residues. Germline assignment: CDR1 SEHNR and CDR2 FQNEAQ (reference sequence). V lost 5 bases to trimming and J lost 1 base, with 7 bases between them.

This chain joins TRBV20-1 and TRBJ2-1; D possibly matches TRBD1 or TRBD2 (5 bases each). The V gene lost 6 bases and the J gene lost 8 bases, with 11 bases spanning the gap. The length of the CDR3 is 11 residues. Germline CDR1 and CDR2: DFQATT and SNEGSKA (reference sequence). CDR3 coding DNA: TGCAGTGCAAAACTAGGGGATGAGCAGTTCTTC. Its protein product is CSAKLGDEQFF.